The TCR beta chain described here comes from a study of identical twins. Findings and caveats of the study: Models came in too low on out-of-frame TCR alpha sharing in monozygotic twins. For cord blood, abundant beta clonotypes had fewer insertions, unlike memory repertoires, which showed none.

The CDR3 has 16 residues. The germline gives CDR1 DFQATT, CDR2 SNEGSKA (reference sequence). The V and J ends lost 2 bases and 8 bases respectively, with 22 bases between them. Unique molecular identifiers were in the cDNA, with template-switch universal primer binding. TCRdb re-derived calls from the 5' RACE reads in MiXCR, one entry per CDR3 protein. Among 420,000 or so distinct CDR3 sequences listed, approximately 17% were seen once. On this clonotype: Its antigen remains unidentified.

The specimen was naive T cells sorted from blood. The chain couples TRBV20-1 to TRBJ2-1; no clear D. The TCR comes from a man aged 50-60 years in good health. The CDR3 DNA is TGCAGTGCTAGACCCATGTTAGGTCCTTACAACGATGAGCAGTTCTTC. Translating it yields CSARPMLGPYNDEQFF.